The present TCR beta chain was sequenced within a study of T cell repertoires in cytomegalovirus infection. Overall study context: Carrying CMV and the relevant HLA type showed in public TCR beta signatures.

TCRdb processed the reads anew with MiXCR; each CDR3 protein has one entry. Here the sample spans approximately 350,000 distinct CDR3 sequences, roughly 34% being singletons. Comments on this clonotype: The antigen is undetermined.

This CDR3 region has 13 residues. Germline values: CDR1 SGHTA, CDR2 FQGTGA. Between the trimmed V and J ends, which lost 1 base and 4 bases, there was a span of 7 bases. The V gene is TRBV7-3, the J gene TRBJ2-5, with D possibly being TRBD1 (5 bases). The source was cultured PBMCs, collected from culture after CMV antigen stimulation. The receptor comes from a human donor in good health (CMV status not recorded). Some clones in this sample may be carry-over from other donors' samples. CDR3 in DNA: TGTGCCAGCAGCTTAAACAGGAGAGAGACCCAGTACTTC. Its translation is CASSLNRRETQYF.